The 21 T cell receptor beta chains listed next were all sequenced from one sample in a study of identical twins. TCRdb called the 5' RACE reads again in MiXCR, with one record for every CDR3 protein. The table has under 1 million distinct CDR3 sequences, 9% to 15% seen once. This same sample was also taken into another study, of yellow fever vaccine responses in identical twins.

Sequences were obtained from PBMCs. Receptors were obtained from a woman aged 18-29 years in good health.

The chain uses TRBV18 and TRBJ2-7; D might be TRBD2 (5 bases). This CDR3 is built from 20 residues. In germline, CDR1 is KGHSH, CDR2 LQKENI. V dropped 0 bases and J dropped 3 bases, with 27 bases sitting between them. The CDR3 DNA reads TGTGCCAGCTCACCACCGCCGACCCAGCGGTGGCGCGTCCTTTTCTACGAGCAGTACTTC. Protein product: CASSPPPTQRWRVLFYEQYF.

The chain joins TRBV12-3 or TRBV12-4 to TRBJ2-2, with D perhaps matching TRBD2 (5 bases). CDR3 size: 13 residues. V was shortened by 7 bases and J by 5 bases, with 11 bases between the two germline ends. The CDR3 sequence is CASNGRDTGELFF. CDR3 in DNA: TGTGCCAGCAACGGCCGGGATACCGGGGAGCTGTTTTTT.

This clonotype was counted only a few times. This rearrangement joins TRBV2 to TRBJ1-3, with TRBD1 as a possible D gene (6 bases). CDR3 length: 14 amino acids. Trimming removed 8 bases at V and 0 bases at J, with 11 bases between. CDR1 is SNHLY and CDR2 is FYNNEI in the germline V gene. Here the CDR3 DNA reads TGTGCCAGCCGGGACACTGGCTCTGGAAACACCATATATTTT. Its protein is CASRDTGSGNTIYF.

The genes are TRBV28 and TRBJ2-1; perhaps D is TRBD1 or TRBD2 (5 bases each). Germline CDR1 reads MDHEN; CDR2 reads SYDVKM. The CDR3 runs 14 residues. Deletions cut 4 bases from V and 9 bases from J, with 16 bases between. The chain's CDR3 is CASSSPLWGSEQFF. The CDR3 DNA reads TGTGCCAGCAGTTCACCTCTATGGGGGTCTGAGCAGTTCTTC.

A few counts support this clonotype. The rearrangement uses TRBV20-1 and TRBJ2-1; 7 bases agree with TRBD1. J was trimmed by 3 bases and V by 4 bases; bases with no gene match: 6. There are 14 residues in the CDR3. Germline V gene lookup returns CDR1 DFQATT and CDR2 SNEGSKA (reference sequence). CDR3 nucleotide sequence: TGCAGTGCTAAGGACAGGAGACTCTACAATGAGCAGTTCTTC. Protein sequence: CSAKDRRLYNEQFF.

This clonotype was counted many times. The CDR3 coding sequence is TGTGCCACCAGTGAGCTAAAAGGACTGTTTTTT. It specifies CATSELKGLFF. The rearrangement uses TRBV24-1 and TRBJ1-4; D is unclear. Trimming cost V 4 bases and J 13 bases, with 9 bases left between them. The germline V gene encodes CDR1 KGHDR and CDR2 SFDVKD. CDR3 length: 11 residues.

This clonotype was found many times. The genes are TRBV20-1 and TRBJ2-1, with 7 bases matching TRBD2. Germline loops: CDR1 DFQATT, CDR2 SNEGSKA (reference sequence). The CDR3 runs to 14 residues. V shed 3 bases and J 4 bases; nucleotides not matched to a gene: 6. CDR3 sequence (DNA): TGCAGTGCTAGTCCGGGGGGATTTTACAATGAGCAGTTCTTC. Its protein is CSASPGGFYNEQFF.

J is TRBJ1-5 and V is TRBV19; perhaps TRBD1 as D (6 bases). V was cut by 3 bases and J by 3 bases, with 15 bases left in between. The CDR3 loop spans 16 amino acids. In germline, CDR1 is LNHDA, CDR2 SQIVND (reference sequence). The CDR3 region has the DNA TGTGCCAGTAGTATCGCGGCAGGGGACCCCAATCAGCCCCAGCATTTT. Its protein is CASSIAAGDPNQPQHF. The whole variable domain, filled in from reference TRBV19 and TRBJ1-5, reads DGGITQSPKYLFRKEGQNVTLSCEQNLNHDAMYWYRQDPGQGLRLIYYSQIVNDFQKGDIAEGYSVSREKKESFPLTVTSAQKNPTAFYLCASSIAAGDPNQPQHFGDGTRLSIL.

This clonotype came up a few times. V is TRBV12-3 or TRBV12-4 and J is TRBJ2-7; D gene unclear. V lost 3 bases, J lost 0 bases, and 12 bases lay in between. The CDR3 sequence is 15 residues long. CDR3 sequence reads: CASSLPVSSSYEQYV. The CDR3 nucleotides are TGTGCCAGCAGTTTGCCGGTCTCGAGCTCCTACGAGCAGTACGTC.

The rearrangement joins TRBV24-1 to TRBJ2-7; TRBD1 matches 8 bases. CDR3 length: 14 residues. Per the germline V gene, CDR1 is KGHDR and CDR2 is SFDVKD. The V and J ends lost 3 bases and 5 bases, in that order; junction bases with no gene match: 5. The chain's CDR3 is CATSDAGQGNEQYF. The CDR3 DNA is TGTGCCACCAGTGATGCCGGACAGGGCAACGAGCAGTACTTC.

This clonotype was recorded a few times. The chain combines TRBV28 with TRBJ2-7; TRBD1 aligns across 7 bases. J gave up 6 bases and V 3 bases, and 5 bases lay outside the gene matches. From germline, CDR1 is MDHEN and CDR2 SYDVKM. This CDR3 comprises 13 residues. The CDR3 sequence: CASSFEGAGEQYV. In nucleotides, the CDR3 is TGTGCCAGCAGTTTCGAGGGGGCAGGCGAGCAGTACGTC.

The genes are TRBV12-3 or TRBV12-4 and TRBJ2-3; D perhaps matches TRBD2 (6 bases). The CDR3 extends over 17 amino acids. The V gene lost 2 bases and the J gene lost 6 bases, with 21 bases spanning the gap. In nucleotides, the CDR3 is TGTGCCAGCAGTTTATTCGGACTATCACGGGGCGGGGATACGCAGTATTTT. Protein sequence: CASSLFGLSRGGDTQYF.

Ten or more counts support this clonotype. A read error may produce the germline difference seen at one junction end. The genes are TRBV12-3 or TRBV12-4 and TRBJ2-3; 11 positions match TRBD2. The CDR3 runs 15 residues. The CDR3 loop reads CASSLGLAGTDTQYF. In DNA, the CDR3 is TGCGCCAGCAGCTTGGGACTAGCGGGCACAGATACGCAGTATTTT.

J is TRBJ2-7 and V is TRBV5-5; no clear D. Trimming removed 1 base at V and 7 bases at J, with 15 bases between. There are 14 residues in the CDR3. CDR1 and CDR2 (germline): SGHKS, YYEKEE (reference sequence). The CDR3 region is CASSLYPWSLEQYV. For the CDR3, the DNA is TGTGCCAGCAGCTTGTATCCTTGGAGTTTAGAGCAGTACGTC.

This rearrangement joins TRBV7-8 to TRBJ2-2, with a weak D call TRBD1 (6 bases). V lost 10 bases and J lost 7, with 19 bases in between. Germline V CDR1 and CDR2: SGHVS, FQNEAQ. The CDR3 extends over 14 amino acids. The CDR3 region has the DNA TGTGCCACGAGGGGACACCTCTCTGGCGGGGAGCTGTTTTTT. This encodes CATRGHLSGGELFF.

The chain has TRBV5-1 and TRBJ2-5; TRBD1 matches at 7 bases. Germline V CDR1 and CDR2: SGHRS, YFSETQ. There are 14 residues in the CDR3. Unmatched junction bases numbered 4, after V lost 4 bases and J lost 1 base. CDR3 sequence reads: CASSAPGGQETQYF. CDR3 nucleotide sequence: TGCGCCAGCAGCGCTCCAGGGGGCCAAGAGACCCAGTACTTC.

A few counts support this clonotype. This chain uses TRBV24-1 with TRBJ2-1; 14 nucleotides agree with TRBD2. V was clipped by 4 bases and J by 8 bases; unmatched bases: 6. The CDR3 is made up of 16 amino acids. Germline loops: CDR1 KGHDR, CDR2 SFDVKD. The CDR3 coding sequence is TGTGCCACCAGTGAAGGGGGACTAGCGGGAGTACATGAGCAGTTCTTC. Residues: CATSEGGLAGVHEQFF.

This clonotype was seen repeatedly, ten times or more. The J gene is TRBJ2-1, the V gene TRBV21-1; the table's D call, TRBD2, was not checked against the DNA. TRBV21-1 corresponds to a pseudogene. The CDR3 length is 22 residues. The CDR3: CASSNRQFGLPSGRASYNEQFF. For the CDR3, the DNA is TGCGCCAGCAGCAACCGGCAGTTCGGTTTACCTAGCGGGAGGGCTTCCTACAATGAGCAGTTCTTC.

This clonotype appeared a few times. The chain is built from TRBV5-1 and TRBJ2-2; D is uncertain. The germline V gene encodes CDR1 SGHRS and CDR2 YFSETQ. The ends were cut back, 6 bases at V and 2 bases at J, with 11 bases in the middle. The CDR3 covers 14 residues. DNA of the CDR3: TGCGCCAGCAACCCGGAAAGAAACACCGGGGAGCTGTTTTTT. Its protein product is CASNPERNTGELFF.

This clonotype was observed a few times. This chain connects TRBV19 to TRBJ1-1; 9 bases agree with TRBD1. The germline CDR1 and CDR2 sequences are LNHDA and SQIVND (reference sequence). After removal of 4 bases from V and 1 base from J, the junction contained 4 bases not matched to a gene. The CDR3 consists of 15 residues. The DNA for the CDR3 is TGTGCCAGTAGTAGTAAGACAGGGGGGAACACTGAAGCTTTCTTT. Translating it yields CASSSKTGGNTEAFF.

This chain connects TRBV29-1 to TRBJ2-1, with 10 bases matching TRBD2. This CDR3 is 15 amino acids long. Germline trimming cut 5 bases from V and 2 bases from J; bases unmatched to any gene: 6. CDR1 and CDR2 from the germline V gene are SQVTM and ANQGSEA. DNA of the CDR3: TGCAGCGTTCCCTTCCTAGCGGGAGCCTACAATGAGCAGTTCTTC. Encoded protein: CSVPFLAGAYNEQFF.